These 10 T cell receptor beta chains came from one sample sequenced in a study of blood T cell repertoires in COVID-19. Repertoires were generated with immunoSEQ multiplex PCR, while TCRdb's copy carries only in-frame clones and drops some. The sample lists 150,000 to 200,000 clones, approximately 85% occurring once. Sequencing input: peripheral blood. Receptors originate from a man in his sixties with acute or convalescent COVID-19.

V gene TRBV18 combines with J gene TRBJ2-2; 7 bases agree with TRBD2. The V and J ends lost 5 bases and 1 base, in that order; junction bases with no gene match: 7. Germline loops: CDR1 KGHSH, CDR2 LQKENI. The CDR3 sequence is 16 residues long. The CDR3 loop reads CASSLQASGNTGELFF. The CDR3, as DNA: TGTGCCAGCTCATTACAGGCTAGCGGGAACACCGGGGAGCTGTTTTTT.

The J gene is TRBJ2-3, the V gene TRBV5-1; 7 bases fit TRBD1. CDR1 SGHRS and CDR2 YFSETQ come from the germline V gene. The CDR3 contains 15 residues. V shed 3 bases and J 2 bases; nucleotides not matched to a gene: 6. The CDR3 sequence: CASSSTGYNTDTQYF. The CDR3 bases are TGCGCCAGCAGCTCGACAGGGTATAACACAGATACGCAGTATTTT.

The V and J genes are TRBV6-5 and TRBJ1-5, with 7 bases fitting TRBD1. V dropped 6 bases and J dropped 6; count of bases not matched to a gene: 11. This CDR3 comprises 15 residues. The germline V gene encodes CDR1 MNHEY and CDR2 SVGAGI. DNA of the CDR3: TGTGCCAGCAGGAAGACAGGGTCTTCTTTTCAGCCCCAGCATTTT. It is translated as CASRKTGSSFQPQHF.

This sequence joins TRBV18 and TRBJ2-1; 9 bases line up with TRBD1. V trimming: 3 bases; J trimming: 7 bases; junction bases outside the gene matches: 4. Germline CDR1 and CDR2: KGHSH and LQKENI. This CDR3 contains 14 residues. The CDR3 sequence is CASSPRGQGNEQFF. Here the CDR3 DNA reads TGTGCCAGCTCACCCAGGGGACAGGGAAATGAGCAGTTCTTC.

V usage is TRBV27 and J usage is TRBJ2-7; no clear D gene. This CDR3 has 13 amino acids. From germline, CDR1 is MNHEY and CDR2 SMNVEV (reference sequence). V lost 3 bases, J lost 6 bases, and 12 bases lay in between. The DNA of the CDR3 is TGTGCCAGCAGTTTGTCCACGGTAGCCGAGCAGTACTTC. This encodes CASSLSTVAEQYF.

This rearrangement joins TRBV18 to TRBJ2-1; TRBD2 agrees at 8 bases. The CDR3 runs to 15 residues. V lost 3 bases and J lost 4; bases outside the gene matches: 5. Germline lookup yields CDR1 KGHSH and CDR2 LQKENI. CDR3 coding DNA: TGTGCCAGCTCACCGTTTAGCGGGGATTACAATGAGCAGTTCTTC. As protein: CASSPFSGDYNEQFF.

This chain connects TRBV5-1 to TRBJ2-7, with a weak D call TRBD1 (6 bases). Germline V lookup: CDR1 SGHRS, CDR2 YFSETQ. This CDR3 region has 15 residues. V was shortened by 4 bases and J by 2 bases, with 16 bases between the two germline ends. CDR3 sequence reads: CASSLDQGFPYEQYF. For the CDR3, the DNA is TGCGCCAGCAGCCTCGACCAGGGGTTCCCCTACGAGCAGTACTTC.

The rearrangement uses TRBV5-6 and TRBJ2-1, with a weak D call TRBD2 (6 bases). V gave up 3 bases and J gave up 0 bases, with 13 bases separating them. The CDR3 sequence is 16 residues long. Germline CDR1 reads SGHDT; CDR2 reads YYEEEE. The CDR3 region is CASSSLAPSSYNEQFF. The CDR3 coding sequence is TGTGCCAGCAGCTCTCTAGCGCCCAGCTCCTACAATGAGCAGTTCTTC.

This chain uses TRBV5-4 with TRBJ1-1, with D hard to call. V lost 6 bases and J lost 1, with 10 bases in between. This CDR3 is built from 13 residues. Germline V gene data show CDR1 as SGHNT and CDR2 as YYREEE (reference sequence). The CDR3 sequence: CASTSTENTEAFF. The CDR3 nucleotides are TGTGCCAGCACCAGTACAGAGAACACTGAAGCTTTCTTT. The full variable domain, with the rest looked up from reference TRBV5-4 and TRBJ1-1, is ETGVTQSPTHLIKTRGQQVTLRCSSQSGHNTVSWYQQALGQGPQFIFQYYREEENGRGNFPPRFSGLQFPNYSSELNVNALELDDSALYLCASTSTENTEAFFGQGTRLTVV.

V gene TRBV7-3 combines with J gene TRBJ2-1; 14 bases map to TRBD2. Germline V gives CDR1 SGHTA, CDR2 FQGTGA. V was pared by 4 bases and J by 8 bases, with 4 bases of the junction left unmatched. This CDR3 spans 15 amino acids. This CDR3 reads CASSSTSGRADEQFF. The CDR3 DNA is TGTGCCAGCAGCTCGACTAGCGGGAGGGCGGATGAGCAGTTCTTC. Using reference TRBV7-3 and TRBJ2-1 for the parts outside the CDR3, the full variable domain is GAGVSQTPSNKVTEKGKYVELRCDPISGHTALYWYRQSLGQGPEFLIYFQGTGAADDSGLPNDRFFAVRPEGSVSTLKIQRTERGDSAVYLCASSSTSGRADEQFFGPGTRLTVL.